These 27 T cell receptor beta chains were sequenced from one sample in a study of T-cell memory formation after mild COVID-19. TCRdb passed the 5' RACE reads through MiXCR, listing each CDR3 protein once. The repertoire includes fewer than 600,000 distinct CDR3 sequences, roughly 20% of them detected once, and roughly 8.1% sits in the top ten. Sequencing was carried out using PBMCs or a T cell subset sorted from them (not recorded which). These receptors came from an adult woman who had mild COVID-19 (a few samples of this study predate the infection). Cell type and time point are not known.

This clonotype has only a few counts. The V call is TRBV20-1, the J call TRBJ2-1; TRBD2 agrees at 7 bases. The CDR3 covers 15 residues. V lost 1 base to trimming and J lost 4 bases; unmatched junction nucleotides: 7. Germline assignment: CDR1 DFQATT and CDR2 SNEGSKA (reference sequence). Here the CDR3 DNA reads TGCAGTGCTAGAGTTAGCGCGGGAGTTTACAATGAGCAGTTCTTC. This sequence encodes CSARVSAGVYNEQFF.

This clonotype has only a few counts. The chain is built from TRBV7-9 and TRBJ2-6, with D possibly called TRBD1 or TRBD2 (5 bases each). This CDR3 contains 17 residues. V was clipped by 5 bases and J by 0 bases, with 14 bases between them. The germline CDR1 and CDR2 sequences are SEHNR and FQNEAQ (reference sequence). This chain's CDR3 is CASSHRDESSGANVLTF. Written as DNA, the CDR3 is TGTGCCAGCAGCCACCGGGACGAATCCTCTGGGGCCAACGTCCTGACTTTC. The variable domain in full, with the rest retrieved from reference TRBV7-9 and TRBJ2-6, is DTGVSQNPRHKITKRGQNVTFRCDPISEHNRLYWYRQTLGQGPEFLTYFQNEAQLEKSRLLSDRFSAERPKGSFSTLEIQRTEQGDSAMYLCASSHRDESSGANVLTFGAGSRLTVL.

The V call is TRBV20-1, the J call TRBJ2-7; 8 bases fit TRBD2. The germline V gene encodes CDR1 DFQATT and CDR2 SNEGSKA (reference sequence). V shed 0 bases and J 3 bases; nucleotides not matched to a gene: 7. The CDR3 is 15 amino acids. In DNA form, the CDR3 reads TGCAGTGCTAGAGATTTGGGACTAGGAGACTACGAGCAGTACTTC. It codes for CSARDLGLGDYEQYF.

The DNA of the CDR3 is TGTGCCAGCAGTCCCGGGTATAATGGGGAGACCCAGTACTTC. Protein sequence: CASSPGYNGETQYF. This rearrangement joins TRBV12-3 or TRBV12-4 to TRBJ2-5; D gene ambiguous. This CDR3 region has 14 residues. V gave up 5 bases and J gave up 5 bases, with 15 bases separating them.

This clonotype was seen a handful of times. CDR3 nucleotide sequence: TGCAGTGCTTTCGCTAGCGGTGGCGGGGGGAATGAGCAGTTCTTC. It codes for CSAFASGGGGNEQFF. The V call is TRBV20-1, the J call TRBJ2-1, with 8 bases identical to TRBD2. CDR3 length: 15 residues. The junction had 13 bases not matched to a gene; V was cut back by 5 bases and J by 7 bases. In germline, CDR1 is DFQATT, CDR2 SNEGSKA (reference sequence).

The CDR3 here is CASSLVAGSDTGELFF. The CDR3, as DNA: TGCGCCAGCAGCTTGGTGGCAGGGTCGGACACCGGGGAGCTGTTTTTT. The chain joins TRBV5-1 to TRBJ2-2; D is possibly TRBD1 (5 bases). The germline CDR1 and CDR2 sequences are SGHRS and YFSETQ. The CDR3 covers 16 residues. V was clipped by 0 bases and J by 3 bases, with 12 bases between them.

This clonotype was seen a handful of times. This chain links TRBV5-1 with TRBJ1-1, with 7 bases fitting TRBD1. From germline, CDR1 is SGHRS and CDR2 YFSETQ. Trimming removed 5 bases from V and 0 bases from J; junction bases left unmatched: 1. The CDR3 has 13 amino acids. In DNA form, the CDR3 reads TGCGCCAGCAGTACAGGGGTGAACACTGAAGCTTTCTTT. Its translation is CASSTGVNTEAFF.

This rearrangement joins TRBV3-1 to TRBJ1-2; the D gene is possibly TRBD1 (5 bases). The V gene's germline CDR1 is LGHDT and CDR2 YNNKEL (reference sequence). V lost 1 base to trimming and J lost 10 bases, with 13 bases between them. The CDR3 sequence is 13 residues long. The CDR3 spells CASSQGAGRNYTF. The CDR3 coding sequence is TGTGCCAGCAGCCAAGGCGCAGGGAGGAACTACACCTTC.

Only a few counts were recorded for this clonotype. CDR3 sequence (DNA): TGTGCCAGCAGTGTTGGGGGGGGTCGTGAGCAGTTCTTC. This sequence encodes CASSVGGGREQFF. The chain joins TRBV2 to TRBJ2-1, with 7 bases fitting TRBD2. CDR3 size: 13 residues. J was trimmed by 9 bases and V by 4 bases; bases with no gene match: 6. Germline loops: CDR1 SNHLY, CDR2 FYNNEI.

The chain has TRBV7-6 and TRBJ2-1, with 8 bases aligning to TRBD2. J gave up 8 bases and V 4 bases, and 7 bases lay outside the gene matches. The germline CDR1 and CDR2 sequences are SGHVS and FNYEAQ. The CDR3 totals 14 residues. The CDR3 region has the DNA TGTGCCAGCAGCTCTTTTAGCGGGATGGATGAGCAGTTCTTC. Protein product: CASSSFSGMDEQFF.

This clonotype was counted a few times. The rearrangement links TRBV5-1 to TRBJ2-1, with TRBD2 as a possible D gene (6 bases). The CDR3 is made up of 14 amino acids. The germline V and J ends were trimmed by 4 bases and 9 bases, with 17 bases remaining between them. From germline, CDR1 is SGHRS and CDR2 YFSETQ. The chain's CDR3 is CASSPGLPGSEQFF. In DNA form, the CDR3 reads TGCGCCAGCAGCCCGGGACTCCCGGGCAGTGAGCAGTTCTTC.

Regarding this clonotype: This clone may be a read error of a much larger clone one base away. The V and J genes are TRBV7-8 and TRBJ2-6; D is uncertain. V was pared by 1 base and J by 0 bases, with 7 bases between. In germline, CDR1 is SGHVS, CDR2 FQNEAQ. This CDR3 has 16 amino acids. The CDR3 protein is CASSLVFGSGANVLTF. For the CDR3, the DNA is TGTGCCAGCAGCTTAGTTTTCGGCTCTGGGGCCAACGTCCTGACTTTC.

The CDR3: CASSMGGDNSPLHF. In nucleotides, the CDR3 is TGTGCCAGTAGTATGGGAGGAGATAATTCACCCCTCCACTTT. V gene TRBV19 combines with J gene TRBJ1-6; no firm D call. The germline CDR1 and CDR2 sequences are LNHDA and SQIVND (reference sequence). This CDR3 has 14 residues. Trimming pared 3 bases from V and 5 bases from J, leaving 8 bases between.

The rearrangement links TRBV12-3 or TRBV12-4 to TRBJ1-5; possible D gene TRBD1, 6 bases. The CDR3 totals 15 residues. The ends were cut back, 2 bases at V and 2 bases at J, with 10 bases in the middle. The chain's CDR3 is CASSLSGGGNQPQHF. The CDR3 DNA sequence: TGTGCCAGCAGTTTATCCGGGGGCGGCAATCAGCCCCAGCATTTT.

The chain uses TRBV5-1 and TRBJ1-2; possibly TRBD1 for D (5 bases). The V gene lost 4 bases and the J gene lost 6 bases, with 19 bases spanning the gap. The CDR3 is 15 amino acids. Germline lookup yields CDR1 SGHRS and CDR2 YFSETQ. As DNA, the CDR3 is TGCGCCAGCAGCCTAGAAACGGGGGGAGAGGATGGCTACACCTTC. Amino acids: CASSLETGGEDGYTF.

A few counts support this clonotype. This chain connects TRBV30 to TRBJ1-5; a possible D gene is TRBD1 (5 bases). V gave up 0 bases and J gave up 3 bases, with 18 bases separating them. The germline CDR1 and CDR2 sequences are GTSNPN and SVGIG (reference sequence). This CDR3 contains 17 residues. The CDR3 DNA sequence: TGTGCCTGGAGTGTACGTGGGGCTGGGCAGGTCAATCAGCCCCAGCATTTT. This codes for CAWSVRGAGQVNQPQHF. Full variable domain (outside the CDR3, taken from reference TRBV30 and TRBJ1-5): SQTIHQWPATLVQPVGSPLSLECTVEGTSNPNLYWYRQAAGRGLQLLFYSVGIGQISSEVPQNLSASRPQDRQFILSSKKLLLSDSGFYLCAWSVRGAGQVNQPQHFGDGTRLSIL.

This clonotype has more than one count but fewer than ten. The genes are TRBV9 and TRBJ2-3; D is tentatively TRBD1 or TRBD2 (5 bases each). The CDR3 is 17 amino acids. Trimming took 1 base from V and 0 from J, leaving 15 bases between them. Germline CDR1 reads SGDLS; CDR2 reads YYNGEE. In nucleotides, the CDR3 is TGTGCCAGCAGCGTACCGAGGGGCCTCCAAAGCACAGATACGCAGTATTTT. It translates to CASSVPRGLQSTDTQYF.

The CDR3 sequence: CATSGSSKGETQYF. The CDR3 nucleotides read TGTGCCACCAGTGGAAGCTCTAAGGGGGAGACCCAGTACTTC. The chain combines TRBV24-1 with TRBJ2-5, with D perhaps TRBD1 (5 bases). Deletions cut 5 bases from V and 5 bases from J, with 14 bases between. CDR3 length equals 14 residues. Germline V gene sequence: CDR1 KGHDR, CDR2 SFDVKD.

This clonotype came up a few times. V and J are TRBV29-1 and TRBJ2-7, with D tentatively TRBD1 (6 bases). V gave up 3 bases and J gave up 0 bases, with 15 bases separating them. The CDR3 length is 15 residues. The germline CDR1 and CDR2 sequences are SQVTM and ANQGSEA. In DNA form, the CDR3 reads TGCAGCGTTGAGACGTGGGACACAAGCTCCTACGAGCAGTACTTC. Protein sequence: CSVETWDTSSYEQYF.

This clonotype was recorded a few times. DNA for the CDR3: TGTGCCAGCAGCGCCTCTAATGAGCAGTTCTTC. Translated: CASSASNEQFF. V is TRBV7-9 and J is TRBJ2-1, with unresolved D. Germline V CDR1 and CDR2: SEHNR, FQNEAQ (reference sequence). The V end was cut by 5 bases, the J end by 7 bases, with 6 bases between. The CDR3 consists of 11 residues. Variable domain in full (rest from reference TRBV7-9 and TRBJ2-1): DTGVSQNPRHKITKRGQNVTFRCDPISEHNRLYWYRQTLGQGPEFLTYFQNEAQLEKSRLLSDRFSAERPKGSFSTLEIQRTEQGDSAMYLCASSASNEQFFGPGTRLTVL.

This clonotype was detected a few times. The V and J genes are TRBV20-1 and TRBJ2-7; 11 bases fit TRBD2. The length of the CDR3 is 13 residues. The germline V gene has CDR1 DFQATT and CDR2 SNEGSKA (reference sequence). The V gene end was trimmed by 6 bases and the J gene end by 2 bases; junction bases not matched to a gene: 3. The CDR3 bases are TGCAGTGCCGAGACTAGCGGGGCCTACGAGCAGTACTTC. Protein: CSAETSGAYEQYF.

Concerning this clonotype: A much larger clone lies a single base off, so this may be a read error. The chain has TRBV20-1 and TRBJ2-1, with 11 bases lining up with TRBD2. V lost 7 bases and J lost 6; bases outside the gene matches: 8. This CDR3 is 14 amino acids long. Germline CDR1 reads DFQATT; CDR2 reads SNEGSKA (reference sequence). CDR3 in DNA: TGCAGTGGCACTAGCGGGAGACGTCCCAATGAGCAGTTCTTC. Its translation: CSGTSGRRPNEQFF.

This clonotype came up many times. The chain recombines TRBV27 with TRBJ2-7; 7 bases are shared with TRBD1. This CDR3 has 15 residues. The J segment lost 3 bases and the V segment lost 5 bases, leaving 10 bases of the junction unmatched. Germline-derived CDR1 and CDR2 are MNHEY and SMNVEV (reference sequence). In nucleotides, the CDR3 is TGTGCCAGCAGTCTAAACAGGGGACCGGGCTACGAGCAGTACTTC. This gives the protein CASSLNRGPGYEQYF.

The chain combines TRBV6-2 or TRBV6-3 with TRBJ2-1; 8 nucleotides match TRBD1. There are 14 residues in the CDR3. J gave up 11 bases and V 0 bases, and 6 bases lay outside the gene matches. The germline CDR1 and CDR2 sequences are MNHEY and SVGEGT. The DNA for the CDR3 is TGTGCCAGCAGTTACTCCGGGGACAGGAATAAGCAGTTCTTC. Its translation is CASSYSGDRNKQFF.

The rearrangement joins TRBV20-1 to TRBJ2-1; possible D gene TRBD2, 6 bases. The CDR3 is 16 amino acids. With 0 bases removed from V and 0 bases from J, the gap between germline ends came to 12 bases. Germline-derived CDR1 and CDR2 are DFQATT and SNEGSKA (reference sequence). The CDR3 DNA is TGCAGTGCTAGAGAGGTAGCGGTTTACTCCTACAATGAGCAGTTCTTC. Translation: CSAREVAVYSYNEQFF.

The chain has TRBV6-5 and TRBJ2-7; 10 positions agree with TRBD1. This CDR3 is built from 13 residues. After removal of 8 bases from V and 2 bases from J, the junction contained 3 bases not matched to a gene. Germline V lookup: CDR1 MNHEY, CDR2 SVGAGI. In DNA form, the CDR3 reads TGTGCCAGCGGAGACAGGGGGCCCTACGAGCAGTACTTC. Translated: CASGDRGPYEQYF.

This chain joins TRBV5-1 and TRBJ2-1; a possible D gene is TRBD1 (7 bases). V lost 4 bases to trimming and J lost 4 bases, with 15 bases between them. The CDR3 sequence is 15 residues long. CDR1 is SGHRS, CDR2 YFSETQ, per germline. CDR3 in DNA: TGCGCCAGCAGCCGGGGGACAGATACTTACAATGAGCAGTTCTTC. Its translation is CASSRGTDTYNEQFF.